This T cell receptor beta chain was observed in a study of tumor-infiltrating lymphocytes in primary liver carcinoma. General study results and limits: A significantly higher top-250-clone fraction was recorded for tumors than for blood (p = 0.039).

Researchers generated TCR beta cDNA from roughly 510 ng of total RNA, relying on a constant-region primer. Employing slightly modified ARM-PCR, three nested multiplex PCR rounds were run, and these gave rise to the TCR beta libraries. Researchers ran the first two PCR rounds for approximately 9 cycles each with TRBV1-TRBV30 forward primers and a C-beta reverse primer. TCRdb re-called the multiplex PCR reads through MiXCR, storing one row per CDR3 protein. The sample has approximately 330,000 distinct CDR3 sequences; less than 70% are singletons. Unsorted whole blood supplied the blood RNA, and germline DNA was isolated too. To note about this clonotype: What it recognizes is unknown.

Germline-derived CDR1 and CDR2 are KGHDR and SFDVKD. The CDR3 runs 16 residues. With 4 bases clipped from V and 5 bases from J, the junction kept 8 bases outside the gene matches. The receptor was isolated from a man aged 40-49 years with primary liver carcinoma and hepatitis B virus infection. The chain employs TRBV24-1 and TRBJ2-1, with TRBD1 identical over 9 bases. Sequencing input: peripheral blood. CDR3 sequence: CATSDPSGTGNNEQFF. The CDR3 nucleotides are TGTGCCACCAGTGACCCTTCCGGGACAGGGAACAATGAGCAGTTCTTC.